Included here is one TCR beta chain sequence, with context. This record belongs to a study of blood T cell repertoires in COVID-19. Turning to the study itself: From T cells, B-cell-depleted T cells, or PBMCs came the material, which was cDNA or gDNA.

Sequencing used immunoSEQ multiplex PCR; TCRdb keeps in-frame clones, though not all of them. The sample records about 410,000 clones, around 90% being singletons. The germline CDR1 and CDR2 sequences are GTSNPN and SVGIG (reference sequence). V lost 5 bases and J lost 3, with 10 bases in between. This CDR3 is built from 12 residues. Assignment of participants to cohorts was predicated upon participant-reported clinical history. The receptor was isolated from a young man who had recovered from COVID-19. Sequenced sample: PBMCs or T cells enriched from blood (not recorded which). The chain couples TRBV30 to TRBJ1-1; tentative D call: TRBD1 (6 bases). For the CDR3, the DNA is TGTGCCTGGGCCGACAGGCACACTGAAGCTTTCTTT. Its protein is CAWADRHTEAFF.